Each of the 14 T cell receptor beta chains below was sequenced from the same sample in a study of T cells of healthy individuals. TCRdb re-derived calls from the 5' RACE reads in MiXCR, one entry per CDR3 protein. The repertoire holds around 90,000 distinct CDR3 sequences, with roughly 5% as singletons. These TCRs come from a female donor in good health.

In its sample, this clonotype was seen a few times. This chain connects TRBV7-9 to TRBJ2-7; 7 bases are shared with TRBD2. This CDR3 contains 13 residues. After removal of 6 bases from V and 4 bases from J, the junction contained 6 bases not matched to a gene. Germline-derived CDR1 and CDR2 are SEHNR and FQNEAQ (reference sequence). In DNA form, the CDR3 reads TGTGCCAGCAGTCGACTAGCTCCTTACGAGCAGTACTTC. The encoded protein is CASSRLAPYEQYF. Variable domain in full (rest from reference TRBV7-9 and TRBJ2-7): DTGVSQNPRHKITKRGQNVTFRCDPISEHNRLYWYRQTLGQGPEFLTYFQNEAQLEKSRLLSDRFSAERPKGSFSTLEIQRTEQGDSAMYLCASSRLAPYEQYFGPGTRLTVT.

Ten or more counts support this clonotype. The chain uses TRBV3-1 and TRBJ2-3; TRBD1 or TRBD2 may be the D gene (5 bases each). CDR3 length: 17 amino acids. V lost 0 bases to trimming and J lost 6 bases, with 19 bases between them. Germline loops: CDR1 LGHDT, CDR2 YNNKEL (reference sequence). The CDR3 protein is CASSQEWGQGALDTQYF. The CDR3 region has the DNA TGTGCCAGCAGCCAAGAATGGGGCCAGGGAGCCCTGGATACGCAGTATTTT.

The CDR3 is CASSQTGQGNQPQHF. CDR3 DNA: TGTGCCAGCAGCCAAACGGGACAGGGCAATCAGCCCCAGCATTTT. V usage is TRBV12-3 or TRBV12-4 and J usage is TRBJ1-5, with 8 bases that match TRBD1. V was clipped by 6 bases and J by 2 bases; unmatched bases: 6. The CDR3 is made up of 15 amino acids.

This clonotype was seen ten or more times. The chain links TRBV29-1 to TRBJ2-7; 10 nucleotides match TRBD2. Germline CDR1 SQVTM, CDR2 ANQGSEA. V dropped 2 bases and J dropped 2; count of bases not matched to a gene: 6. The CDR3 runs to 15 residues. CDR3: CSVEPSGSLPYEQYF. The CDR3 DNA is TGCAGCGTTGAACCTAGCGGGAGCCTCCCCTACGAGCAGTACTTC.

This clonotype has more than one count but fewer than ten. The rearrangement joins TRBV27 to TRBJ2-3; weak D call: TRBD2 (5 bases). Germline assignment: CDR1 MNHEY and CDR2 SMNVEV (reference sequence). V lost 5 bases to trimming and J lost 0 bases, with 15 bases between them. The CDR3 is made up of 16 amino acids. The CDR3: CASSPTPGVSTDTQYF. CDR3 coding DNA: TGTGCCAGCAGTCCCACCCCCGGGGTTAGCACAGATACGCAGTATTTT.

This clonotype was observed many times. CDR3 bases: TGTGCCAGCAAGAACAGGGCGGGAGCCTACGAGCAGTACTTC. Amino acid sequence: CASKNRAGAYEQYF. This chain uses TRBV12-3 or TRBV12-4 with TRBJ2-7, with a possible D match to TRBD2 (7 bases). This CDR3 contains 14 residues. The germline V and J ends were trimmed by 7 bases and 2 bases, with 15 bases remaining between them.

The table lists this clonotype with many counts. This sequence joins TRBV24-1 and TRBJ2-3; 7 bases are a match to TRBD1. J was trimmed by 0 bases and V by 3 bases; bases with no gene match: 5. CDR3 length: 16 residues. Germline assignment: CDR1 KGHDR and CDR2 SFDVKD. CDR3 in DNA: TGTGCCACCAGTGATCGACAGACAGGGAGCACAGATACGCAGTATTTT. This sequence encodes CATSDRQTGSTDTQYF.

This clonotype showed up many times. CDR3 sequence reads: CASSSQTVRGTEAFF. The CDR3 DNA is TGTGCCAGCAGCTCCCAGACTGTTCGGGGAACTGAAGCTTTCTTT. The chain recombines TRBV9 with TRBJ1-1; D not resolved. The germline CDR1 and CDR2 sequences are SGDLS and YYNGEE. The CDR3 sequence is 15 residues long. Trimming removed 4 bases from V and 5 bases from J, with 18 bases in between. The whole variable domain, filled in from reference TRBV9 and TRBJ1-1, reads DSGVTQTPKHLITATGQRVTLRCSPRSGDLSVYWYQQSLDQGLQFLIQYYNGEERAKGNILERFSAQQFPDLHSELNLSSLELGDSALYFCASSSQTVRGTEAFFGQGTRLTVV.

Ten or more counts support this clonotype. The V and J genes are TRBV4-2 and TRBJ2-3; D is ambiguous. V was pared by 0 bases and J by 0 bases, with 13 bases between. CDR1 is LGHNA, CDR2 YNFKEQ, per germline. This CDR3 has 17 amino acids. CDR3 protein: CASSQDLRGPSTDTQYF. CDR3 sequence (DNA): TGTGCCAGCAGCCAAGATTTGAGAGGCCCCAGCACAGATACGCAGTATTTT.

The chain carries TRBV21-1 and TRBJ1-6; the table's D call, TRBD1, has no DNA check behind it. TRBV21-1 counts as a pseudogene. The CDR3 loop spans 15 amino acids. The CDR3 loop is CASSSRDSKGSPLHF. The CDR3 DNA reads as TGTGCCAGCAGCTCCCGGGACAGCAAAGGTTCACCCCTCCACTTT.

There are many counts of this clonotype. The chain carries TRBV7-9 and TRBJ2-3; 7 nucleotides match TRBD1. This CDR3 contains 16 residues. The V and J ends lost 5 bases and 0 bases, in that order; junction bases with no gene match: 8. Germline loops: CDR1 SEHNR, CDR2 FQNEAQ (reference sequence). CDR3 bases: TGTGCCAGCAGCCAGGGACAGACAAGTAGCACAGATACGCAGTATTTT. It specifies CASSQGQTSSTDTQYF.

This clonotype occurred many times. The chain employs TRBV10-3 and TRBJ2-2; 7 positions agree with TRBD2. The CDR3 consists of 15 residues. V shed 6 bases and J 5 bases; nucleotides not matched to a gene: 9. Per the germline V gene, CDR1 is ENHRY and CDR2 is SYGVKD. CDR3 residues: CAISPGGSGTGELFF. CDR3 nucleotides: TGTGCCATCAGCCCCGGCGGGAGTGGTACCGGGGAGCTGTTTTTT.

This clonotype was detected a few times. The chain is built from TRBV28 and TRBJ1-4; D uncertain. The V end lost 2 bases, the J end lost 0 bases, and 10 bases lay between the germline ends. The CDR3 runs to 16 residues. The germline V gene encodes CDR1 MDHEN and CDR2 SYDVKM. CDR3 nucleotides: TGTGCCAGCAGTTTAGGGTGGACCACAACTAATGAAAAACTGTTTTTT. This gives the protein CASSLGWTTTNEKLFF.

The table lists this clonotype with many counts. This chain links TRBV28 with TRBJ2-7; D gene unclear. CDR1 MDHEN and CDR2 SYDVKM come from the germline V gene. Trimming took 3 bases from V and 6 from J, leaving 9 bases between them. This CDR3 is 12 amino acids long. The DNA for the CDR3 is TGTGCCAGCAGTTTTCCCGGTCCCGAGCAGTACTTC. It encodes CASSFPGPEQYF. Complete variable domain (other parts from reference TRBV28 and TRBJ2-7): DVKVTQSSRYLVKRTGEKVFLECVQDMDHENMFWYRQDPGLGLRLIYFSYDVKMKEKGDIPEGYSVSREKKERFSLILESASTNQTSMYLCASSFPGPEQYFGPGTRLTVT.